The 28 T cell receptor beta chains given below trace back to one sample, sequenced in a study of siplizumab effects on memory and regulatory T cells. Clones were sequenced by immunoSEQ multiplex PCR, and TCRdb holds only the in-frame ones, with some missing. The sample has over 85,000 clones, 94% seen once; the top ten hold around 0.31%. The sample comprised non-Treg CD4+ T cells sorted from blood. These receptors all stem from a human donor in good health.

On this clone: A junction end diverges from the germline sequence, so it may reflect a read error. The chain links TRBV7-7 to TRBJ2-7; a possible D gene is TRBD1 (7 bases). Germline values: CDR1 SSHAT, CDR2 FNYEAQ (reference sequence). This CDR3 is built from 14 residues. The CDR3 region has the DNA TGTGCTAGCAGGGCCACCCAGGGGGGCCCCGAGCAGTACTTC. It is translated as CASRATQGGPEQYF.

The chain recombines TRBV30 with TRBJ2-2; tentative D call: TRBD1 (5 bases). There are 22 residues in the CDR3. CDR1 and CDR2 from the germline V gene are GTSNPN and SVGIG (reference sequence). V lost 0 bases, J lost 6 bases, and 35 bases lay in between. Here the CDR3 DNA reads TGTGCCTGGAGTGTCCCTGAATGGGTCTCAGGGCGGACAACGGTTGGGGCCGGGGAGCTGTTTTTT. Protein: CAWSVPEWVSGRTTVGAGELFF.

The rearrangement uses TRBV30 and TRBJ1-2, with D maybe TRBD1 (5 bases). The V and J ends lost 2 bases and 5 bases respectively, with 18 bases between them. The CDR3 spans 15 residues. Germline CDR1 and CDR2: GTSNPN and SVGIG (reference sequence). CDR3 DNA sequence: TGTGCCTGGAGTCCACCCGGGGCGGGTGAATATGGCTACACCTTC. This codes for CAWSPPGAGEYGYTF.

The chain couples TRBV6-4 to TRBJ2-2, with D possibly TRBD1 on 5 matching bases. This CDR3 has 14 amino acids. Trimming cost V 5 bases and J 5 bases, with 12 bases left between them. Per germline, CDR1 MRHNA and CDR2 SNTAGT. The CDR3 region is CASSPSPGTGELFF. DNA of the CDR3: TGTGCCAGCAGTCCGTCACCAGGGACCGGGGAGCTGTTTTTT.

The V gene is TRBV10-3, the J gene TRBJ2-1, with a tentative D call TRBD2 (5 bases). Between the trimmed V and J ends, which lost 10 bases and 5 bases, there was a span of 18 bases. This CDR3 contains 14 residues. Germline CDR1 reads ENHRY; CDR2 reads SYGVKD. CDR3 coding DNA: TGTGCCACCCGAACCCGGACTTTTGACAATGAGCAGTTCTTC. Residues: CATRTRTFDNEQFF.

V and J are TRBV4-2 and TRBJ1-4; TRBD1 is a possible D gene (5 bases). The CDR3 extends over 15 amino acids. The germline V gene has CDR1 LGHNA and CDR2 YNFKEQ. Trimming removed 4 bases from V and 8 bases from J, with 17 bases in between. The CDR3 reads CASSLYGGRGEKLFF. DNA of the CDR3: TGTGCCAGCAGCCTATATGGGGGAAGAGGAGAAAAACTGTTTTTT.

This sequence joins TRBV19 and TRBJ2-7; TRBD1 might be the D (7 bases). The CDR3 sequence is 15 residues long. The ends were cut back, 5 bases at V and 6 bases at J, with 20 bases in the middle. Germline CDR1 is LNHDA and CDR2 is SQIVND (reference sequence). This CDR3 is CASSQGGTQLSEQYF. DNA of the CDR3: TGTGCCAGTAGTCAGGGGGGAACCCAACTGTCCGAGCAGTACTTC.

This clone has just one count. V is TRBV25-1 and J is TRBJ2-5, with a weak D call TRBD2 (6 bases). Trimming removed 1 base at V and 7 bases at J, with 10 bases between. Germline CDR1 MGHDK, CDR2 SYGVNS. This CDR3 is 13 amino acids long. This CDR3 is CASSEFEGGTQYF. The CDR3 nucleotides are TGTGCCAGCAGTGAATTCGAGGGAGGGACCCAGTACTTC.

The CDR3 nucleotides read TGTGCCAGCAGCCCGGGTGGGGTCATCAACTACGAGCAGTACTTC. Translation gives CASSPGGVINYEQYF. The chain links TRBV5-4 to TRBJ2-7; D remains unclear. Per the germline V gene, CDR1 is SGHNT and CDR2 is YYREEE (reference sequence). V was shortened by 4 bases and J by 3 bases, with 17 bases between the two germline ends. The CDR3 totals 15 residues.

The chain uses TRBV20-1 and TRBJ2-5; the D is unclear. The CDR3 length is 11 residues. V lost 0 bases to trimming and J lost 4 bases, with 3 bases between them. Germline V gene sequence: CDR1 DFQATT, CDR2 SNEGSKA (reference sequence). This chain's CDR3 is CSARDRETQYF. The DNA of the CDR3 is TGCAGTGCTAGAGATCGAGAGACCCAGTACTTC.

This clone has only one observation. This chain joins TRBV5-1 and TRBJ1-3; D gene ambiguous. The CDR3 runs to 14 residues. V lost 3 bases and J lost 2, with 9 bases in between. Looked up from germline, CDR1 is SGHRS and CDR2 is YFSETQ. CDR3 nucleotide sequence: TGCGCCAGCAGCTCTGGAGCCCCTGGAAACACCATATATTTT. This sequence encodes CASSSGAPGNTIYF.

The CDR3 loop reads CASSRWGNYGYTF. The DNA of the CDR3 is TGTGCCAGCAGTCGATGGGGTAACTATGGCTACACCTTC. The V and J genes are TRBV14 and TRBJ1-2; D is unclear. Germline V gene lookup returns CDR1 SGHDN and CDR2 FVKESK. The CDR3 contains 13 residues. The ends were cut back, 6 bases at V and 1 base at J, with 9 bases in the middle.

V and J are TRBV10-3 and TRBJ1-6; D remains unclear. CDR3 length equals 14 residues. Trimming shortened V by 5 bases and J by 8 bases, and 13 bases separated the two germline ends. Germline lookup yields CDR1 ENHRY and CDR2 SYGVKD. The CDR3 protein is CAISPGQVDSPLHF. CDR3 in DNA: TGTGCCATCAGTCCCGGGCAGGTGGATTCACCCCTCCACTTT.

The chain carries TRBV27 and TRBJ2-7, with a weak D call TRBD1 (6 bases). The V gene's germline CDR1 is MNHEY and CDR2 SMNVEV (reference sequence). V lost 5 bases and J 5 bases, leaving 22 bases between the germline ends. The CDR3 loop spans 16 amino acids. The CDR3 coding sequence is TGTGCCAGCAGTAAGAGACCAGGGGTAGGAATCGACGAGCAGTACTTC. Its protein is CASSKRPGVGIDEQYF.

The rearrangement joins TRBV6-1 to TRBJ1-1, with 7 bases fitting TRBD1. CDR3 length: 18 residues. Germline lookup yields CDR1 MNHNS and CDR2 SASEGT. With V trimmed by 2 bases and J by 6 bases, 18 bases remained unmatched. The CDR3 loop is CASSEWMSSTKGQPEAFF. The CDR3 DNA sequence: TGTGCCAGCAGTGAATGGATGTCCTCTACTAAGGGACAGCCTGAAGCTTTCTTT.

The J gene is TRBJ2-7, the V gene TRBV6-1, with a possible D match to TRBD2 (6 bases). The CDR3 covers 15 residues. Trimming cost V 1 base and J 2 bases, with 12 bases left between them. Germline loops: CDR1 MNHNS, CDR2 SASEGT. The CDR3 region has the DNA TGTGCCAGCAGTGAAGAGGGAGGAGCACCCTACGAGCAGTACTTC. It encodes CASSEEGGAPYEQYF.

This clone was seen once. CDR3 sequence: CASSLSSLSGSTDTQYF. The DNA of the CDR3 is TGCGCCAGCAGCTTGTCCTCCCTCAGCGGTAGCACAGATACGCAGTATTTT. V gene TRBV5-1 combines with J gene TRBJ2-3; TRBD2 might be the D (5 bases). The CDR3 sequence is 17 residues long. V was trimmed by 1 base and J by 0 bases, leaving 15 bases between them. Germline V lookup: CDR1 SGHRS, CDR2 YFSETQ.

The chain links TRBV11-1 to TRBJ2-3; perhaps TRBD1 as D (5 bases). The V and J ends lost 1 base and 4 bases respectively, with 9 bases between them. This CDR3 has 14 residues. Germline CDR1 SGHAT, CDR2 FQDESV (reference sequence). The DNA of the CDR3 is TGTGCCAGCAGCTTAGAAGGGGCAGCAGATACGCAGTATTTT. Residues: CASSLEGAADTQYF. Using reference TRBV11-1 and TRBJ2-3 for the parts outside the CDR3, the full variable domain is EAEVAQSPRYKITEKSQAVAFWCDPISGHATLYWYRQILGQGPELLVQFQDESVVDDSQLPKDRFSAERLKGVDSTLKIQPAELGDSAMYLCASSLEGAADTQYFGPGTRLTVL.

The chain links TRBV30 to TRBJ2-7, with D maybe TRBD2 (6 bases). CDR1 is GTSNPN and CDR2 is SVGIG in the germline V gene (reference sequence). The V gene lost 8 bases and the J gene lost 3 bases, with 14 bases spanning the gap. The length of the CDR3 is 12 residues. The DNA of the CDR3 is TGTGCCGGAGAAACGGGGGACTACGAGCAGTACTTC. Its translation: CAGETGDYEQYF.

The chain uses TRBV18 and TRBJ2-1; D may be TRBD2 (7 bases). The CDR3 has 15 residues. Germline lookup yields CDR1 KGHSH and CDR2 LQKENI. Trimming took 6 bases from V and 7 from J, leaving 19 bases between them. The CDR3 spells CASSQSGRGLNEQFF. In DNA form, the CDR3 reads TGTGCCAGCTCGCAGTCGGGGAGGGGGTTAAATGAGCAGTTCTTC.

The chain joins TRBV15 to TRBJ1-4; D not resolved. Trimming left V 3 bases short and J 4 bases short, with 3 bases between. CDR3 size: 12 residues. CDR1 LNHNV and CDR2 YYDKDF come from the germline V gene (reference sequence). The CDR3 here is CATSRGNEKLFF. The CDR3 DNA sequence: TGTGCCACCAGCAGGGGTAATGAAAAACTGTTTTTT. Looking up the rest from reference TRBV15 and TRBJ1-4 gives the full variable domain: DAMVIQNPRYQVTQFGKPVTLSCSQTLNHNVMYWYQQKSSQAPKLLFHYYDKDFNNEADTPDNFQSRRPNTSFCFLDIRSPGLGDTAMYLCATSRGNEKLFFGSGTQLSVL.

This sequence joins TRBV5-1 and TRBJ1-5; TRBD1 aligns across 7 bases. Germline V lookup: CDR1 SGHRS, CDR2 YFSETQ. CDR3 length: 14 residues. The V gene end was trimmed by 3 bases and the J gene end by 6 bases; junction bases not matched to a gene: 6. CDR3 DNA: TGCGCCAGCAGCTCGGGGACAGAAGGTCAGCCCCAGCATTTT. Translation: CASSSGTEGQPQHF.

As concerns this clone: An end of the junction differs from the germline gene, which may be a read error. CDR3 loop: CASSEAGTPAKNADF. The CDR3 DNA is TGTGCCAGCAGTGAAGCGGGGACACCCGCCAAAAACGCGGACTTC. The V and J genes are TRBV6-1 and TRBJ2-7, with a possible D match to TRBD1 (6 bases). The CDR3 contains 15 residues. The germline gives CDR1 MNHNS, CDR2 SASEGT.

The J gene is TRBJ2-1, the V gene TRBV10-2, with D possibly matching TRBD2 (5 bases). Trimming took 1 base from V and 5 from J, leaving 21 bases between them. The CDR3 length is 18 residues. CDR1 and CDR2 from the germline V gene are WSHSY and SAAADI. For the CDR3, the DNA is TGCGCCAGCAGTGAGTATCCGGGAAATCTCCGGGGAGACAATGAGCAGTTCTTC. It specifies CASSEYPGNLRGDNEQFF.

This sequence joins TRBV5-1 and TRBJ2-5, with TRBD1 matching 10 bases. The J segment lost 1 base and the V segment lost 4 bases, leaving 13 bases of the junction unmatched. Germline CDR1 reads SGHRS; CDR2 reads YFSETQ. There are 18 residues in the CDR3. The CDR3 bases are TGCGCCAGCAGCATATGGACAGGGGGTGGTTTTCGCCAAGAGACCCAGTACTTC. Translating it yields CASSIWTGGGFRQETQYF.

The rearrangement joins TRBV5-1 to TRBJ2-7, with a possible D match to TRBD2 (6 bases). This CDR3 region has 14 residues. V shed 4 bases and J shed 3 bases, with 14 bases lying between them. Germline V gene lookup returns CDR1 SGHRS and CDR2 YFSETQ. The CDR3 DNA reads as TGCGCCAGCAGCACGAAGACTAGTGGCTACGAGCAGTACTTC. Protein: CASSTKTSGYEQYF.

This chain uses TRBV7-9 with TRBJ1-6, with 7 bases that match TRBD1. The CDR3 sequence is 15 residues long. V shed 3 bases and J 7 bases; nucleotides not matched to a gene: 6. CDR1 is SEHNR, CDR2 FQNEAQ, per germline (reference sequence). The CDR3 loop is CASSFGDRSNSPLHF. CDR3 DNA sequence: TGTGCCAGCAGCTTTGGGGACAGATCAAATTCACCCCTCCACTTT.

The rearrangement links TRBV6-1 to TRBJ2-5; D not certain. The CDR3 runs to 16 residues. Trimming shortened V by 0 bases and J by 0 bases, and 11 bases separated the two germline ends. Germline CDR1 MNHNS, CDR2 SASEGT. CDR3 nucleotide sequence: TGTGCCAGCAGTGAAGCTGGAGCCGTGTACCAAGAGACCCAGTACTTC. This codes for CASSEAGAVYQETQYF.